This T cell receptor (beta chain) stems from a study of blood T cell repertoires in COVID-19. Study summary: The analysed material was cDNA or gDNA that came from T cells, B-cell-depleted T cells, or PBMCs.

Assay used: immunoSEQ multiplex PCR; TCRdb lists only in-frame clones, some missing. The sample includes 270,000 or so clones, approximately 82% of them seen just once. V shed 0 bases, J shed 2 bases, and the junction held 11 bases outside the gene matches. Looked up from germline, CDR1 is MNHEY and CDR2 is SVGEGT. The length of the CDR3 is 18 residues. The chain employs TRBV6-2 or TRBV6-3 and TRBJ2-7; 9 nucleotides match TRBD2. Material for sequencing was peripheral blood. The receptor's source is a woman aged 18-29 years with acute or convalescent COVID-19. The CDR3, as DNA: TGTGCCAGCAGTTACTCGATTGGAGTAGCGGGAGACCCCTACGAGCAGTACTTC. Protein product: CASSYSIGVAGDPYEQYF.